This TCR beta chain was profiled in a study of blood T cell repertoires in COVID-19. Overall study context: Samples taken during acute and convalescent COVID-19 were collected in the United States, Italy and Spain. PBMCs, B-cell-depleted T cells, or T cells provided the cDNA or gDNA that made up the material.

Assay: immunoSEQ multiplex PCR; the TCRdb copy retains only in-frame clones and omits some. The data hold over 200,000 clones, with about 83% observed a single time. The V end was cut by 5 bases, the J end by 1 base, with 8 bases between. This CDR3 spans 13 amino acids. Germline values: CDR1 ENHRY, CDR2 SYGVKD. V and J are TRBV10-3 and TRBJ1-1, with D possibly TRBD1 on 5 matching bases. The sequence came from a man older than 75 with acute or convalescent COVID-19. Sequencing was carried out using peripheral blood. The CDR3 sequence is CAISKGENTEAFF. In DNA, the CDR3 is TGTGCCATCAGTAAAGGGGAGAACACTGAAGCTTTCTTT.